The 9 T cell receptor beta chains below come from one sample, sequenced in a study of T-cell reconstitution after alpha-beta-depleted transplantation in children. Unique molecular identifiers featured in how the TCRbeta library was prepared. One entry per CDR3 protein results from TCRdb running MiXCR on the PCR reads. The data hold over 150,000 distinct CDR3 sequences, with roughly 6.8% observed a single time. This specimen was PBMCs from the stem cell graft donor, taken from the stem cell graft. These receptor sequences come from a human donor who donated a stem cell graft to a child with Wiskott-Aldrich syndrome.

This clonotype has ten or more counts. CDR3 nucleotide sequence: TGTGCCAGCATTCCCATGGTCCTGGGGTACGAGCAGTACTTC. It translates to CASIPMVLGYEQYF. The chain has TRBV5-5 and TRBJ2-7; no definite D call. Germline CDR1 is SGHKS and CDR2 is YYEKEE (reference sequence). The CDR3 contains 14 residues. Trimming shortened V by 6 bases and J by 4 bases, and 17 bases separated the two germline ends.

This clonotype has a count of ten or more. CDR3 in amino acids: CASRKGGRYSGNTIYF. CDR3 DNA sequence: TGTGCCAGCAGGAAGGGGGGACGTTACTCTGGAAACACCATATATTTT. The rearrangement uses TRBV28 and TRBJ1-3; possible D gene TRBD1, 6 bases. This CDR3 is built from 16 residues. Trimming pared 6 bases from V and 0 bases from J, leaving 15 bases between. Germline lookup yields CDR1 MDHEN and CDR2 SYDVKM.

This clonotype was seen at least ten times. The chain recombines TRBV4-3 with TRBJ2-2, with 7 bases fitting TRBD2. Trimming cost V 4 bases and J 7 bases; bases outside gene matches: 15. The germline V gene encodes CDR1 LGHNA and CDR2 YSLEER. There are 17 residues in the CDR3. The CDR3 DNA reads TGCGCCAGCAGCCGCTCCCCCGCGTCCAGCGGGGTCGGGGAGCTGTTTTTT. Residues: CASSRSPASSGVGELFF.

This clonotype came up many times. This rearrangement joins TRBV7-2 to TRBJ2-1; 12 bases map to TRBD2. This CDR3 is built from 16 residues. V lost 3 bases, J lost 6 bases, and 6 bases stayed unmatched. The germline V gene has CDR1 SGHTA and CDR2 FQGNSA. The CDR3 spells CASSLSGLAGRNEQFF. The CDR3, as DNA: TGTGCCAGCAGCTTGTCTGGACTAGCGGGGCGCAATGAGCAGTTCTTC.

This clonotype was detected many times. This chain links TRBV12-3 or TRBV12-4 with TRBJ2-7; D is ambiguous. This CDR3 has 13 residues. The germline V and J ends were trimmed by 3 bases and 1 base, with 7 bases remaining between them. The CDR3 spells CASSLSESYEQYF. In DNA form, the CDR3 reads TGTGCCAGCAGTTTGTCTGAATCCTACGAGCAGTACTTC.

This clonotype was seen more than once but under ten times. DNA for the CDR3: TGCTGCGCTAGAGATCTCAAGCGGGAGGGCTACAATGAGCAGTTCTTC. Translation: CCARDLKREGYNEQFF. The chain has TRBV20-1 and TRBJ2-1; 10 positions agree with TRBD2. The CDR3 is 16 residues long. The germline gives CDR1 DFQATT, CDR2 SNEGSKA (reference sequence).

DNA for the CDR3: TGTGCCTGGAGTGAAGGACTAGCGGCCTACGAGCAGTACTTC. This gives the protein CAWSEGLAAYEQYF. This sequence joins TRBV30 and TRBJ2-7; TRBD2 matches 10 bases. CDR1 and CDR2 (germline): GTSNPN, SVGIG (reference sequence). The CDR3 covers 14 residues. V was clipped by 1 base and J by 2 bases; unmatched bases: 2.

This clonotype was observed at least ten times. The gene calls are TRBV12-3 or TRBV12-4 and TRBJ1-5; tentative D call: TRBD1 (6 bases). V lost 6 bases and J lost 6, with 18 bases in between. The CDR3 runs 15 residues. DNA for the CDR3: TGTGCCAGCAGACCGGGCGGGGGCGAAGGTCAGCCCCAGCATTTT. This translates into CASRPGGGEGQPQHF.

This clonotype was observed many times. CDR3 region: CASRTTGGETQYF. In DNA form, the CDR3 reads TGTGCCAGCAGGACGACAGGGGGAGAGACCCAGTACTTC. The chain carries TRBV12-3 or TRBV12-4 and TRBJ2-5; the match to TRBD1 covers 9 bases. The CDR3 runs to 13 residues. V lost 6 bases to trimming and J lost 4 bases; unmatched junction nucleotides: 3.